This TCR beta chain was recovered during a study of blood T cell repertoires in COVID-19. The overall study: The United States, Italy and Spain provided the acute and convalescent COVID-19 samples. From T cells, B-cell-depleted T cells, or PBMCs came the material, which was cDNA or gDNA.

Original analysis: For nucleated cells, counts were estimated from reference gene primer amplification. Using immunoSEQ multiplex PCR, the repertoire was profiled, and TCRdb retains in-frame clones only, with some absent. From that table come the V and J calls and clone size; the DNA was used to work out D and trimming. The repertoire holds 25,000 to 35,000 clones, with nearly 80% as singletons. The sequenced sample consisted of peripheral blood. The source is a woman aged 70-85 years with acute or convalescent COVID-19.

CDR3 nucleotides: TGCAGCCAACCGCGAAAACTGTTTTTT. Protein: CSQPRKLFF. This rearrangement joins TRBV29-1 to TRBJ1-4; D is ambiguous. This CDR3 comprises 9 residues. Germline V CDR1 and CDR2: SQVTM, ANQGSEA. Trimming left V 8 bases short and J 10 bases short, with 8 bases between.